What follows is one T cell receptor (beta chain) and its context. CDR3 length: 15 residues. V was pared by 0 bases and J by 4 bases, with 10 bases between. Germline CDR1 is LNHNV and CDR2 is YYDKDF (reference sequence). The data are from a study of T cell responses to AZD1222 COVID-19 vaccine. TCRdb's table, derived via immunoSEQ multiplex PCR, lists solely in-frame clones and lacks some. This sample yields 100,000 to 150,000 clones, of which 88% are seen a single time; roughly 4.4% belongs to the top ten. This material consisted of peripheral blood, taken on day 0 of AZD1222 vaccination. This chain uses TRBV15 with TRBJ1-5; D is unclear. The receptor was isolated from an adult in good health. CDR3: CATSRDEGLNQPQHF. DNA of the CDR3: TGTGCCACCAGCAGAGATGAAGGCCTTAATCAGCCCCAGCATTTT.